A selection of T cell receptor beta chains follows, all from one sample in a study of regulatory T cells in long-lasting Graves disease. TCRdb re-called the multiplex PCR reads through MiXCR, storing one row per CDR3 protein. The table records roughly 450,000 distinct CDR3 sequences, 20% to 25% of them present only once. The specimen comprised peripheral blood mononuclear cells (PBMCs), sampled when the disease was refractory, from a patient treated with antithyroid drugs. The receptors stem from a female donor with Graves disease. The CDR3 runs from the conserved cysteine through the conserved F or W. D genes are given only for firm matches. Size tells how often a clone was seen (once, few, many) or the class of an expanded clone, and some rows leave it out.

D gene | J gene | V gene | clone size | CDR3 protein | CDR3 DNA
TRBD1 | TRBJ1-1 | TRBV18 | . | CASSLDRDDTEAFF | TGTGCCAGCTCACTTGACAGGGACGACACTGAAGCTTTCTTT
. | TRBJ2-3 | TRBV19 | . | CASKIYGTSTDTQYF | TGTGCCAGTAAAATTTATGGTACTAGCACAGATACGCAGTATTTT
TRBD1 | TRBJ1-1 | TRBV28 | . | CASSILADRVNTEAFF | TGTGCCAGCAGCATATTGGCCGACAGGGTTAACACTGAAGCTTTCTTT
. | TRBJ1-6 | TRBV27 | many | CASSSGPSHSNSPLHF | TGTGCCAGCAGTTCTGGGCCTTCCCACTCTAATTCACCCCTCCACTTT
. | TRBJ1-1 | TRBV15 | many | CATSTVNMNTEAFF | TGTGCCACCAGCACGGTCAACATGAACACTGAAGCTTTCTTT
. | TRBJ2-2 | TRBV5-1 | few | CASSLGGKNTGELFF | TGCGCCAGCAGCTTGGGAGGGAAGAACACCGGGGAGCTGTTTTTT
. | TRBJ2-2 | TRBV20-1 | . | CSVWGGGAPGELFF | TGCAGTGTATGGGGAGGGGGCGCCCCCGGGGAGCTGTTTTTT
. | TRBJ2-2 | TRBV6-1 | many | CASTKAGLGTGELFF | TGTGCCAGCACTAAGGCTGGTTTAGGGACCGGGGAGCTGTTTTTT
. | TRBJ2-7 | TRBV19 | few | CASSPSGISGEQYF | TGTGCCAGTAGTCCTTCGGGGATTTCGGGGGAGCAGTACTTC
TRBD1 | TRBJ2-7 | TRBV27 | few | CASNRQGGFYEQYF | TGTGCCAGCAATCGACAGGGGGGATTCTACGAGCAGTACTTC
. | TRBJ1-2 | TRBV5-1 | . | CASSYRVEGYTF | TGCGCCAGCAGCTACAGGGTGGAGGGCTACACCTTC
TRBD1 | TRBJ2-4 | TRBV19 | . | CASSYGQGANIQYF | TGTGCCAGTAGTTATGGACAGGGGGCAAACATTCAGTACTTC
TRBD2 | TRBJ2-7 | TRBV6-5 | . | CASSYRLAGVLREQYF | TGTGCCAGCAGTTACCGTTTAGCGGGGGTACTACGGGAGCAGTACTTC
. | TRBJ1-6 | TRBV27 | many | CASSSLRGYNSPLHF | TGTGCCAGCAGTTCCCTTCGGGGCTATAATTCACCCCTCCACTTT
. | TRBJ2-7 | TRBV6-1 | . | CASRKIPPDYGQYF | TGTGCCAGCAGGAAGATACCCCCGGATTACGGGCAGTACTTC
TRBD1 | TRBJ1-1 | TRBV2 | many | CASKVRTGVEAFF | TGTGCCAGCAAGGTGAGGACAGGGGTGGAGGCTTTCTTT
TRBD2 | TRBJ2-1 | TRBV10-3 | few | CAISIAGGPGEQFF | TGTGCCATTTCGATAGCGGGAGGGCCGGGAGAGCAGTTCTTC
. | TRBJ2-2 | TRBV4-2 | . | CASSQEDLIFGGTGELFF | TGTGCCAGCAGCCAAGAGGACTTGATCTTCGGTGGTACCGGGGAGCTGTTTTTT
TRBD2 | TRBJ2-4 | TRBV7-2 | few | CASSFRLAGGKNIQYF | TGTGCCAGCAGCTTTAGACTAGCGGGGGGGAAAAACATTCAGTACTTC
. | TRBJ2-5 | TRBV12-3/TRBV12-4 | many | CASSFMGGSEETQYF | TGTGCCAGCAGTTTTATGGGGGGAAGCGAAGAGACCCAGTACTTC
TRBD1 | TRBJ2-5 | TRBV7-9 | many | CASSPSWTGPQETQYF | TGTGCCAGCAGCCCATCCTGGACAGGGCCCCAAGAGACCCAGTACTTC
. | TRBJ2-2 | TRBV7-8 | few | CASSIRTTGELFF | TGTGCCAGCAGCATACGGACCACCGGGGAGCTGTTTTTT
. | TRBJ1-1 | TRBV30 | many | CAWSKLGTEAFF | TGTGCCTGGAGTAAACTGGGCACTGAAGCTTTCTTT
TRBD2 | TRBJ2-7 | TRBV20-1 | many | CSAKLAGVHEQYF | TGCAGTGCTAAACTAGCGGGAGTCCACGAGCAGTACTTC
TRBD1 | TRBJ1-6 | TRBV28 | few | CASSSAGQGHSPLHF | TGTGCCAGCAGTTCCGCGGGACAGGGTCATTCACCCCTCCACTTT
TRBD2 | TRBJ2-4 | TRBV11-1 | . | CASSLVSSGMGVRFF | TGTGCCAGCAGCTTAGTTTCTAGCGGGATGGGCGTTCGGTTCTTC
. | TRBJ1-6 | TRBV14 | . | CASSLTGRNSPLHF | TGTGCCAGCAGCCTTACAGGGAGGAATTCACCCCTCCACTTT
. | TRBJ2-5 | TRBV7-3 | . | CASSLYSTATGRETQYF | TGTGCCAGCAGCTTATACTCGACAGCCACGGGAAGAGAGACCCAGTACTTC
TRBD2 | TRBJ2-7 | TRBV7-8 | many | CASSLGRGGSYEQYF | TGTGCCAGCAGCTTAGGTCGCGGGGGCTCCTACGAGCAGTACTTC
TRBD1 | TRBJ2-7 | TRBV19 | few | CASSSAGGSSYEQYF | TGTGCCAGTAGCTCCGCAGGGGGAAGCTCCTACGAGCAGTACTTC
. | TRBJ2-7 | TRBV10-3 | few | CASIPYPRQPSEDEQYF | TGTGCCAGTATTCCATATCCCCGACAGCCGAGCGAGGACGAGCAGTACTTC
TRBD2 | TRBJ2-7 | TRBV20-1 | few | CSAWEGSYEQYF | TGCAGTGCATGGGAGGGCTCCTACGAGCAGTACTTC
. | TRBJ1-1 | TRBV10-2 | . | CASRNQGSSTEAFF | TGCGCCAGCAGAAATCAGGGTAGCTCGACTGAAGCTTTCTTT
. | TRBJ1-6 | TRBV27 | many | CASSLGTPNSPLHF | TGTGCCAGCAGTTTAGGGACCCCTAATTCACCCCTCCACTTT